The 5 T cell receptor beta chains given below trace back to one sample, sequenced in a study of PD-1 blockade in classical Hodgkin lymphoma (dated by TCRdb to between 2020 and 2021). In the paper's terms, the time point label means: cycle 1 day 1 (C1D1), immediately before nivolumab initiation. All trial patients had relapsed after autologous stem cell transplantation, with cohorts A, B and C differing in prior brentuximab vedotin exposure. Libraries were constructed by the immunoSEQ multiplex PCR assay. Entries here come from immuneACCESS through TCRdb and include only in-frame sequences with V and J called. Some clones fail to appear in such tables; in the studies checked, an unresolved V gene covers under half of the shortfall, and the cause of the remainder is unknown. The sample profile shows 20,000 to 25,000 clones; about two thirds of them were found once. The ten largest clones capture 5.8% of the sample.

The sample in question was peripheral blood mononuclear cells (PBMCs), obtained at baseline. The receptors come from a human donor with classical Hodgkin lymphoma.

A few counts support this clone. This chain connects TRBV19 to TRBJ2-7, with 11 bases fitting TRBD2. The CDR3 covers 15 residues. Germline V gene lookup returns CDR1 LNHDA and CDR2 SQIVND (reference sequence). Unmatched junction bases numbered 6, after V lost 6 bases and J lost 2 bases. For the CDR3, the DNA is TGTGCCAGTAGACACCTAGCGGGGGGTGCCTACGAGCAGTACTTC. This codes for CASRHLAGGAYEQYF.

A few counts support this clone. The V and J genes are TRBV5-1 and TRBJ2-2; D uncertain. The V end lost 2 bases, the J end lost 4 bases, and 9 bases lay between the germline ends. The germline gives CDR1 SGHRS, CDR2 YFSETQ. The CDR3 length is 14 residues. The DNA for the CDR3 is TGCGCCAGCAGCTTTTTTGACGGCACCGGGGAGCTGTTTTTT. Translation gives CASSFFDGTGELFF.

This chain links TRBV7-9 with TRBJ2-3; 9 nucleotides line up with TRBD2. The germline gives CDR1 SEHNR, CDR2 FQNEAQ (reference sequence). The length of the CDR3 is 18 residues. V lost 5 bases and J lost 0; bases outside the gene matches: 12. CDR3 coding DNA: TGTGCCAGCAGCAGAACTAGCGGGCGGCGGTCTAGCACAGATACGCAGTATTTT. It is translated as CASSRTSGRRSSTDTQYF.

This chain links TRBV6-5 with TRBJ1-1, with 9 bases matching TRBD1. V lost 4 bases to trimming and J lost 1 base; unmatched junction nucleotides: 1. Germline CDR1 is MNHEY and CDR2 is SVGAGI. CDR3 length: 14 residues. CDR3 sequence reads: CASSWDRENTEAFF. In DNA form, the CDR3 reads TGTGCCAGCAGTTGGGACAGGGAGAACACTGAAGCTTTCTTT.

V gene TRBV10-2 combines with J gene TRBJ2-2; D might be TRBD1 (5 bases). V lost 7 bases and J 7 bases, leaving 13 bases between the germline ends. There are 13 residues in the CDR3. The V gene's germline CDR1 is WSHSY and CDR2 SAAADI. The CDR3 DNA follows: TGCGCCAGCAACCTCAGGGAAAACGGGGAGCTGTTTTTT. It encodes CASNLRENGELFF.